These 24 T cell receptor beta chains were all obtained from the same sample, sequenced in a study of T cell repertoires in cytomegalovirus infection. These receptors' targets are unknown. TCRdb passed the reads through MiXCR, listing each CDR3 protein once. The sample shows about 310,000 distinct CDR3 sequences, roughly 25% of them seen only once. Sequenced material: cultured PBMCs, taken from culture after CMV antigen stimulation. The receptors derive from a human donor in good health (CMV status not recorded). Some clones in this sample may be carry-over from other donors' samples.

The rearrangement links TRBV28 to TRBJ2-7, with unresolved D. V was trimmed by 5 bases and J by 6 bases, leaving 17 bases between them. Germline CDR1 and CDR2: MDHEN and SYDVKM. The CDR3 contains 14 residues. The CDR3 coding sequence is TGTGCCAGCAGTAGGAACGGAGTGCAAGGCGAGCAGTACGTC. Its translation is CASSRNGVQGEQYV.

The V gene is TRBV6-2 or TRBV6-3, the J gene TRBJ2-1, with 10 bases aligning to TRBD2. The CDR3 spans 16 residues. Germline V gives CDR1 MNHEY, CDR2 SVGEGT. With V trimmed by 0 bases and J by 3 bases, 2 bases remained unmatched. CDR3 protein: CASSYSPSGGYNEQFF. CDR3 nucleotides: TGTGCCAGCAGTTACTCCCCTAGCGGGGGCTACAATGAGCAGTTCTTC.

The CDR3 loop reads CASSLSGTGNEKLFF. The CDR3 nucleotides are TGTGCCAGCAGCTTGAGTGGGACAGGGAATGAAAAACTGTTTTTT. The V call is TRBV7-8, the J call TRBJ1-4; TRBD1 aligns across 9 bases. The CDR3 covers 15 residues. The V and J ends lost 3 bases and 5 bases, in that order; junction bases with no gene match: 4. CDR1 and CDR2 from the germline V gene are SGHVS and FQNEAQ. The entire variable domain, with the rest obtained from reference TRBV7-8 and TRBJ1-4, is as follows: GAGVSQSPRYKVAKRGQDVALRCDPISGHVSLFWYQQALGQGPEFLTYFQNEAQLDKSGLPSDRFFAERPEGSVSTLKIQRTQQEDSAVYLCASSLSGTGNEKLFFGSGTQLSVL.

This clonotype was observed a handful of times. This chain connects TRBV14 to TRBJ2-1; 10 nucleotides match TRBD2. The CDR3 is made up of 14 amino acids. Trimming cost V 3 bases and J 13 bases; bases outside gene matches: 9. The V gene's germline CDR1 is SGHDN and CDR2 FVKESK. CDR3 DNA: TGTGCCAGCAGCCAGACTAGCGGGTCGACATACCAGTTCTTC. Its translation is CASSQTSGSTYQFF.

The chain recombines TRBV19 with TRBJ2-2, with D uncertain. This CDR3 comprises 11 residues. Germline CDR1 LNHDA, CDR2 SQIVND (reference sequence). The V and J ends lost 6 bases and 9 bases respectively, with 8 bases between them. The CDR3 loop is CASSEERELFF. The CDR3 DNA reads as TGTGCCAGTAGCGAGGAAAGGGAGCTGTTTTTT.

As to this clonotype: A junction boundary mismatches the germline segment, possibly from a read error. This chain connects TRBV18 to TRBJ2-6; D gene ambiguous. CDR1 KGHSH and CDR2 LQKENI come from the germline V gene. The CDR3 extends over 17 amino acids. CDR3 sequence: CANSPTRWGSGANVLTF. Written as DNA, the CDR3 is TGTGCCAACTCACCAACCCGGTGGGGTAGTGGGGCCAACGTCCTGACTTTC. Full variable domain (remainder filled in from reference TRBV18 and TRBJ2-6): NAGVMQNPRHLVRRRGQEARLRCSPMKGHSHVYWYRQLPEEGLKFMVYLQKENIIDESGMPKERFSAEFPKEGPSILRIQQVVRGDSAAYFCANSPTRWGSGANVLTFGAGSRLTVL.

This clonotype has at least ten counts. The chain carries TRBV7-2 and TRBJ2-1; the match to TRBD2 covers 13 bases. Germline CDR1 SGHTA, CDR2 FQGNSA. This CDR3 is built from 16 residues. V was clipped by 5 bases and J by 5 bases; unmatched bases: 6. The CDR3 here is CASSLWTSGGNNEQFF. The CDR3, as DNA: TGTGCCAGCAGCCTTTGGACTAGCGGGGGAAACAATGAGCAGTTCTTC. The full variable domain, completed using reference TRBV7-2 and TRBJ2-1, is GAGVSQSPSNKVTEKGKDVELRCDPISGHTALYWYRQSLGQGLEFLIYFQGNSAPDKSGLPSDRFSAERTGGSVSTLTIQRTQQEDSAVYLCASSLWTSGGNNEQFFGPGTRLTVL.

The CDR3 sequence is CASSPNRGVGTEAFF. The CDR3, as DNA: TGTGCCAGCAGCCCGAACCGGGGTGTGGGCACTGAAGCTTTCTTT. The chain recombines TRBV7-9 with TRBJ1-1; D call uncertain. Trimming took off 5 bases at V and 4 bases at J, with 17 bases between the two ends. The germline V gene encodes CDR1 SEHNR and CDR2 FQNEAQ (reference sequence). The length of the CDR3 is 15 residues.

This clonotype was found a few times. The chain joins TRBV3-1 to TRBJ2-3, with D possibly called TRBD1 or TRBD2 (5 bases each). CDR1 and CDR2 from the germline V gene are LGHDT and YNNKEL (reference sequence). V lost 0 bases and J lost 4, with 17 bases in between. The CDR3 is made up of 17 amino acids. The CDR3 loop reads CASSQDTPTRGADTQYF. In DNA form, the CDR3 reads TGTGCCAGCAGCCAAGATACGCCAACCAGAGGGGCAGATACGCAGTATTTT.

Only a few counts were recorded for this clonotype. The chain employs TRBV27 and TRBJ1-1, with 8 bases that match TRBD1. Trimming took 3 bases from V and 7 from J; bases not matched to a gene: 4. The CDR3 has 13 residues. Germline loops: CDR1 MNHEY, CDR2 SMNVEV (reference sequence). DNA of the CDR3: TGTGCCAGCAGTTTGCCGGGACAGGATGAAGCTTTCTTT. Its translation is CASSLPGQDEAFF.

V is TRBV6-1 and J is TRBJ1-1, with 7 bases matching TRBD1. The germline CDR1 and CDR2 sequences are MNHNS and SASEGT. This CDR3 contains 17 residues. Losses at the gene ends were 7 bases for V and 2 bases for J; bases not matched to a gene: 16. CDR3 DNA: TGTGCCAGCATCCCGCGGGCAGGGGGAGTCCGAAACACTGAAGCTTTCTTT. Protein product: CASIPRAGGVRNTEAFF.

Concerning this clonotype itself: A much larger clone lies a single base off, so this may be a read error. The CDR3 region has the DNA TGTGCCAGCAGCTTATACAGGCAAGGGGATACGCAGTATTTT. It encodes CASSLYRQGDTQYF. The chain combines TRBV7-2 with TRBJ2-3; tentative D call: TRBD1 (5 bases). Trimming left V 2 bases short and J 6 bases short, with 12 bases between. This CDR3 is built from 14 residues. CDR1 and CDR2 from the germline V gene are SGHTA and FQGNSA.

This clonotype was seen a few times. This rearrangement joins TRBV27 to TRBJ2-3, with a weak D call TRBD1 (6 bases). V shed 5 bases and J shed 2 bases, with 14 bases lying between them. CDR3 length equals 15 residues. CDR1 and CDR2 from the germline V gene are MNHEY and SMNVEV (reference sequence). CDR3 amino acids: CASSTYRATTDTQYF. The CDR3 DNA reads TGTGCCAGCAGTACTTACAGGGCCACCACAGATACGCAGTATTTT.

This clonotype was observed a handful of times. The rearrangement joins TRBV27 to TRBJ2-3, with 12 nucleotides matching TRBD2. V was pared by 4 bases and J by 5 bases, with 13 bases of the junction left unmatched. Germline loops: CDR1 MNHEY, CDR2 SMNVEV (reference sequence). The CDR3 sequence is 18 residues long. This chain's CDR3 is CASSSRLAGAPGEDTQYF. In DNA, the CDR3 is TGTGCCAGCAGTTCCCGACTAGCGGGAGCCCCGGGAGAAGATACGCAGTATTTT.

This clonotype occurred a few times. CDR3 DNA: TGCGCCAGCAGCCAAGATATGACAGGTAATCAGCCCCAGCATTTT. Amino acid sequence: CASSQDMTGNQPQHF. The chain employs TRBV4-3 and TRBJ1-5, with D possibly being TRBD1 (6 bases). Trimming removed 0 bases at V and 4 bases at J, with 10 bases between. This CDR3 comprises 15 residues. Germline CDR1 LGHNA, CDR2 YSLEER.

The rearrangement uses TRBV24-1 and TRBJ1-5; D ambiguous. Trimming pared 5 bases from V and 0 bases from J, leaving 13 bases between. Germline V gene data show CDR1 as KGHDR and CDR2 as SFDVKD. The CDR3 contains 16 residues. CDR3 DNA sequence: TGTGCCACCAGTGGACCCGGACGGGATAGCAATCAGCCCCAGCATTTT. It is translated as CATSGPGRDSNQPQHF.

The J gene is TRBJ2-1, the V gene TRBV29-1, with D hard to call. Trimming left V 8 bases short and J 9 bases short, with 20 bases between. CDR1 and CDR2 (germline): SQVTM, ANQGSEA. The length of the CDR3 is 13 residues. CDR3: CSLIPGPFSEQFF. In DNA, the CDR3 is TGCAGCCTTATTCCGGGTCCCTTCTCTGAGCAGTTCTTC.

Remarks on this clonotype: Relative to the germline gene, one junction end is altered; a read error may explain this. The chain uses TRBV28 and TRBJ1-2, with D tentatively TRBD1 (6 bases). CDR1 and CDR2 (germline): MDHEN, SYDVKM. The CDR3 covers 14 residues. CDR3 residues: CASSLSFRGHGYIF. In DNA form, the CDR3 reads TGTGCCAGCAGTTTAAGTTTCAGGGGCCATGGCTACATCTTC.

J is TRBJ1-5 and V is TRBV27; no reliable D call. Trimming took off 9 bases at V and 3 bases at J, with 18 bases between the two ends. The CDR3 is made up of 15 amino acids. CDR1 MNHEY and CDR2 SMNVEV come from the germline V gene (reference sequence). In DNA form, the CDR3 reads TGTGCCAGTACCGAGTCGGGAGCCACCAATCAGCCCCAGCATTTT. It translates to CASTESGATNQPQHF.

This sequence joins TRBV28 and TRBJ1-6; D perhaps matches TRBD1 (5 bases). Trimming took off 3 bases at V and 1 base at J, with 16 bases between the two ends. The CDR3 runs to 18 residues. Germline assignment: CDR1 MDHEN and CDR2 SYDVKM. In DNA form, the CDR3 reads TGTGCCAGCAGTTTCCCCTGGCAGGGAGGATCCTATAATTCACCCCTCCACTTT. Encoded protein: CASSFPWQGGSYNSPLHF.

This clonotype was observed a few times. The rearrangement uses TRBV27 and TRBJ2-2; 9 bases map to TRBD1. The CDR3 contains 17 residues. Germline trimming cut 4 bases from V and 6 bases from J; bases unmatched to any gene: 12. Germline loops: CDR1 MNHEY, CDR2 SMNVEV (reference sequence). The CDR3 region has the DNA TGTGCCAGCAGTTCCGTTACCGGGACAGGGCTTGCCGGGGAGCTGTTTTTT. Its translation is CASSSVTGTGLAGELFF.

This clonotype has more than one count but fewer than ten. V usage is TRBV20-1 and J usage is TRBJ2-7; TRBD2 matches at 11 bases. Per the germline V gene, CDR1 is DFQATT and CDR2 is SNEGSKA (reference sequence). This CDR3 comprises 14 residues. V gave up 5 bases and J gave up 3 bases; unmatched junction bases: 6. CDR3 nucleotide sequence: TGCAGTGCTTCCCCTAGCGGGAGGCTCTACGAGCAGTACTTC. This sequence encodes CSASPSGRLYEQYF.

This clonotype was recorded many times. In nucleotides, the CDR3 is TGTGCCAGCAGCCTAGGGGGACAGGGGAACTATGGCTACACCTTC. Its protein is CASSLGGQGNYGYTF. The chain employs TRBV7-6 and TRBJ1-2; 10 positions match TRBD1. Looked up from germline, CDR1 is SGHVS and CDR2 is FNYEAQ. After removal of 5 bases from V and 2 bases from J, the junction contained 5 bases not matched to a gene. The CDR3 loop spans 15 amino acids.

This clonotype was detected only a few times. The chain carries TRBV25-1 and TRBJ2-5, with D maybe TRBD2 (5 bases). The germline gives CDR1 MGHDK, CDR2 SYGVNS. V lost 2 bases to trimming and J lost 5 bases, with 18 bases between them. This CDR3 is 16 amino acids long. The CDR3 is CASSEALGAGEETQYF. CDR3 bases: TGTGCCAGCAGTGAAGCCTTGGGAGCCGGGGAGGAGACCCAGTACTTC.